A selection of T cell receptor beta chains follows, all from one sample in a study of blood T cells in healthy people across ages. TCRdb ran MiXCR on the 5' RACE reads and lists one entry per CDR3 protein. The sample consists of approximately 680,000 distinct CDR3 sequences, roughly 30% of them appearing once. Sample: blood. The receptor source for this set is a woman of 80 years or more in good health. Both conserved end residues are part of each CDR3. Fields, in order: CDR3 length, D gene, clone size, V gene, J gene, CDR3 DNA, CDR3 protein. A D gene is named only where the DNA matches it firmly. Expanded clones get a size class; other rows say once, few or many, or leave the size out.

14	-	many	TRBV7-3	TRBJ2-7	TGTGCCAGCAGCTCCCGTCCGGGGGTGCACGAGCAGTACTTC	CASSSRPGVHEQYF
14	-	-	TRBV9	TRBJ1-2	TGTGCCAGCAGCGTCCAGGGATCCGACTATGGCTACACCTTC	CASSVQGSDYGYTF
10	-	-	TRBV30	TRBJ1-2	TGTGCCTGGAGTGAAGGCGGCTACACCTTC	CAWSEGGYTF
13	-	few	TRBV11-2	TRBJ2-7	TGTGCCAGCAGCTTAGTAGCCGGGAATGAGCAGTACTTC	CASSLVAGNEQYF
15	TRBD1	many	TRBV5-1	TRBJ2-6	TGTGCCAGCAGCTCGACAGGGGCCGGGGCCAACGTCCTGACTTTC	CASSSTGAGANVLTF
15	-	many	TRBV20-1	TRBJ2-3	TGCAGTGCTAGAGATTTTCGGGGAAGGGCGAATACGCAGTATTTT	CSARDFRGRANTQYF
17	-	many	TRBV15	TRBJ1-2	TGTGCCACCAGCAGAGATCGTGCACTTACGTCTAACTATGGCTACACCTTC	CATSRDRALTSNYGYTF
17	-	-	TRBV21-1	TRBJ2-4	TGTGCCAGCAGCAAAGTGGCTAGCGCATTTGAGTATGGCATTCAGTACTTC	CASSKVASAFEYGIQYF
13	-	many	TRBV5-6	TRBJ2-7	TGTGCCAGCAGCCGGGGCCGAACCTACGAGCAGTACTTC	CASSRGRTYEQYF
14	-	many	TRBV20-1	TRBJ2-7	TGCAGTGCCACCAACCGGGACACCGGTTACGAGCAGTACTTC	CSATNRDTGYEQYF
13	-	many	TRBV7-8	TRBJ2-1	TGTGCCAGTGGCCGGAGGCCGGGGGATGAGCAGTTCTTC	CASGRRPGDEQFF
15	TRBD2	few	TRBV28	TRBJ2-3	TGTGCCAGCAGTAGCGGGAGGGATTACACAGATACGCAGTATTTT	CASSSGRDYTDTQYF
15	-	many	TRBV5-1	TRBJ2-3	TGCGCCAGCAGCCTCGCAGGGTCAGGCACAGATACGCAGTATTTT	CASSLAGSGTDTQYF
13	-	many	TRBV2	TRBJ2-3	TGTGCCAGCAGTGAAACCGGCACAGATACGCAGTATTTT	CASSETGTDTQYF
10	-	few	TRBV29-1	TRBJ1-1	TGCAGCGGGATGGGCACTGAAGCTTTCTTT	CSGMGTEAFF
15	-	many	TRBV7-2	TRBJ1-4	TGTGCCAGCAGCTCCACCGGGGCTTACAATGAAAAACTGTTTTTT	CASSSTGAYNEKLFF
12	-	-	TRBV14	TRBJ1-1	TGTGCCAGCAGCCACCCCAACAGTGAAGCTTTCTTT	CASSHPNSEAFF
15	TRBD2	-	TRBV3-1	TRBJ2-1	TGTGCCAGCAGCCAGGGACTAGCGGGGGGGCCCGAGCAGTTCTTC	CASSQGLAGGPEQFF
14	-	-	TRBV2	TRBJ2-1	TGTGCCGGCGAAGGAGGGGACCACCCCAATGAGCAGTTCTTC	CAGEGGDHPNEQFF
13	-	many	TRBV7-8	TRBJ1-2	TGTGCCAGCAGCCTGGGGATGGACTATGGCTACACCTTC	CASSLGMDYGYTF
12	TRBD1	-	TRBV12-3/TRBV12-4	TRBJ1-2	TGTGCCAGCAGGAGGACAGGGACCTACGACACCTTC	CASRRTGTYDTF
11	-	-	TRBV20-1	TRBJ2-3	TGCAGTGCTAAAGGTGGAGATACGCAGTATTTT	CSAKGGDTQYF
15	-	many	TRBV24-1	TRBJ2-1	TGTGCCACCAGTGCTCCGGGACTGGAATACAATGAGCAGTTCTTC	CATSAPGLEYNEQFF
16	-	-	TRBV5-1	TRBJ1-1	TGCGCCAGCAGCTTGGCTAGTCGGGGGGCCGACACTGAAGCTTTCTTT	CASSLASRGADTEAFF
14	-	many	TRBV12-3/TRBV12-4	TRBJ2-3	TGTGCCAGCAGCACCGACAGCAACACAGATACGCAGTATTTT	CASSTDSNTDTQYF
15	-	-	TRBV6-6	TRBJ2-2	TGTGCCAGCAGTTACCCTGCCGGGGCCACCGGGGAGCTGTTTTTT	CASSYPAGATGELFF
16	TRBD2	-	TRBV6-2/TRBV6-3	TRBJ2-5	TGTGCCAGCAGTACTAGCGGGGGGGCCCGCCAAGAGACCCAGTACTTC	CASSTSGGARQETQYF
15	-	many	TRBV4-2	TRBJ2-5	TGTGCCAGCAGCCACACACTAGGGCTAGAAGAGACCCAGTACTTC	CASSHTLGLEETQYF
17	TRBD1	many	TRBV5-1	TRBJ1-4	TGCGCCAGCAGCTCTCTTCCGGGACAGGGGACAAGTCAAAAACTGTTTTTT	CASSSLPGQGTSQKLFF
14	TRBD1	many	TRBV6-1	TRBJ2-5	TGTGCCAGCATCTTTGGGACAGAGGGGGAGACCCAGTACTTC	CASIFGTEGETQYF
13	-	many	TRBV13	TRBJ2-1	TGTGCCAGCAGGTGGGGCCCCGGCAATGAGCAGTTCTTC	CASRWGPGNEQFF
16	TRBD2	-	TRBV7-2	TRBJ2-1	TGTGCCGGCATCGACTTTGGACTAGCTACGGGGAATGAGCAGTTCTTC	CAGIDFGLATGNEQFF
11	-	-	TRBV28	TRBJ1-1	TGTGCCAGCAGTCTAACGAGGGGGGTTTTCTTT	CASSLTRGVFF
17	TRBD2	-	TRBV7-2	TRBJ2-3	TGTGCCAGCAGCTCAAAGCGGGGCTCTTTAACCACAGATACGCAGTATTTT	CASSSKRGSLTTDTQYF
15	-	-	TRBV9	TRBJ2-3	TGTGCCAGCAGCGTAGGGCAGGGCTTCACAGATACGCGGTATTTT	CASSVGQGFTDTRYF
14	-	-	TRBV30	TRBJ1-2	TGTGCCTGGAGCGGGACGGGGGCGCCCACTGGCTACACCTTC	CAWSGTGAPTGYTF
14	-	many	TRBV7-9	TRBJ2-7	TGTGCCAGCAGCGGAGACAGGATTGGGTACGAGCAGTACTTC	CASSGDRIGYEQYF
17	TRBD1	once	TRBV12-3/TRBV12-4	TRBJ2-1	TGTGCCAGCAGTTCGTATTTCCCGGGACAGGCTTACAATGAGCAGTTCTTC	CASSSYFPGQAYNEQFF
12	TRBD1	many	TRBV5-6	TRBJ1-2	TGTGCCAGCAGCCGGGACAGGGTGGGCTACACCTTC	CASSRDRVGYTF
15	TRBD1	-	TRBV9	TRBJ2-1	TGTGCCAGCAGCGTGGGACAGGGGACATTCAATGAGCAGTTCTTC	CASSVGQGTFNEQFF
15	-	-	TRBV28	TRBJ1-1	TGTGCCAGCAGTTTATTCGCGGACATGAACACTGAAGCTTTCTTT	CASSLFADMNTEAFF
17	TRBD2	many	TRBV3-1	TRBJ2-5	TGTGCCAGCAGCCATGGACTAGCGGATCCGTACCAAGAGACCCAGTACTTC	CASSHGLADPYQETQYF
13	TRBD1	many	TRBV10-3	TRBJ1-2	TGTGCCATCGGACAGGGGAGGGACTATGGCTACACCTTC	CAIGQGRDYGYTF
14	-	many	TRBV9	TRBJ2-7	TGTGCCAGCAGCGTACAGGCTGCAACCTACGAGCAGTACTTC	CASSVQAATYEQYF
12	-	-	TRBV6-1	TRBJ2-1	TGTGCCAGCAGTGAATATTTTAGGGACCAGTTCTTC	CASSEYFRDQFF
13	-	-	TRBV7-2	TRBJ2-1	TGTGCCAGCAGCCGTGCAGGCCCCAATGAGCAGTTCTTC	CASSRAGPNEQFF
16	-	few	TRBV4-1	TRBJ1-6	TGCGCCAGCCGGGTCAATTCCGGGACTTTAAATTCACCCCTCCACTTT	CASRVNSGTLNSPLHF
15	TRBD1	-	TRBV12-3/TRBV12-4	TRBJ2-2	TGTGCCACCTCGAAGGGGACAGGGAACACCGGGGAGCTGTTTTTT	CATSKGTGNTGELFF
15	TRBD2	many	TRBV7-9	TRBJ2-5	TGTGCCAGCAGGCCGAGACTAGCGGAAGGGGAGACCCAGTACTTC	CASRPRLAEGETQYF
15	TRBD1	-	TRBV6-1	TRBJ2-7	TGTGCCAGCAGTGGGGGGACAGCGATCTCCTACGAGCAGTACTTC	CASSGGTAISYEQYF
14	-	-	TRBV5-1	TRBJ2-3	TGCGCCAGCAGCTTGGTAGCCGGTTCGGATACGCAGTATTTT	CASSLVAGSDTQYF
14	-	-	TRBV6-1	TRBJ2-7	TGTGCCAGCAGTGTCATCCGGGATCCGATAAGGCAGTACTTC	CASSVIRDPIRQYF
15	TRBD1	many	TRBV6-6	TRBJ2-5	TGTGCCAGCAGCCCCGGGACAGCGGTTCAAGAGACCCAGTACTTC	CASSPGTAVQETQYF
16	TRBD2	many	TRBV20-1	TRBJ2-1	TGCAGTGCTAGAGATGATGGGACTAGTGGTCGGGGTGAGCAGTTCTTC	CSARDDGTSGRGEQFF
16	-	-	TRBV7-9	TRBJ2-6	TGTGCCAGCAGCTTCCCCCTAGCCCTCGGGGCCAACGTCCTGACTTTC	CASSFPLALGANVLTF